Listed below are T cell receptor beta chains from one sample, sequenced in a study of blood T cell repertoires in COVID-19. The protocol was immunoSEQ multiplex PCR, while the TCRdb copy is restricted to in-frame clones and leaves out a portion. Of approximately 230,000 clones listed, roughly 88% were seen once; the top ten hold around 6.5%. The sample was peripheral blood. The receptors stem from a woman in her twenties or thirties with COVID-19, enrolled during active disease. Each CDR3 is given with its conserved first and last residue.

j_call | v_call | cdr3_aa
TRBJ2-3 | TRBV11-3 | CASSRSADTQYF
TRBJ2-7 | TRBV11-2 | CASTPGGYEQYF
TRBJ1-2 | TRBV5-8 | CASSSTGLDYGYTF
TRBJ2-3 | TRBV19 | CASSVDSPDTQYF
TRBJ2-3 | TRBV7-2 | CASSFTTGPDTQYF
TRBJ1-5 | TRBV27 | CASRNWGEEQPQHF
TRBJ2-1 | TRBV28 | CASSLTTEHNEQFF
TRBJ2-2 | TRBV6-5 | CASSPGGTGELFF
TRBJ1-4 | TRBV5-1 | CASSLVGTATNEKLFF
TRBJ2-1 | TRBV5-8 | CASSGTGGVSYNEQFF